The T cell receptor (beta chain) under discussion was sequenced for a study of identical twins. Template switching, a step in the protocol, added a universal primer site, and cDNA carried unique molecular identifiers. TCRdb reprocessed the 5' RACE reads with MiXCR, giving one entry per CDR3 protein. The sample records hundreds of thousands of distinct CDR3 sequences, roughly 18% being singletons. V gave up 8 bases and J gave up 6 bases; unmatched junction bases: 5. CDR1 is KGHSH, CDR2 LQKENI, per germline. CDR3 size: 14 residues. The sample holds a few counts of this clonotype. The data also belong to a second study, concerning T cells expressing NK-cell markers. From that study: The dominant NKG2C+ clonotypes represented about 1.0-7.0% of CD8+ T cells in six or seven donors. Researchers report these clonotypes also headed the CD3+CD56-NKG2C+ fraction in several donors.

The sequence derives from a woman aged 18-29 years in good health. Sequencing was performed on PBMCs. The chain is built from TRBV18 and TRBJ2-7, with TRBD2 identical over 15 bases. CDR3 sequence: CASQGLAGGGEQYF. As DNA, the CDR3 is TGTGCCAGCCAAGGACTAGCGGGAGGGGGCGAGCAGTACTTC.